This T cell receptor beta chain derives from a study of cytomegalovirus exposure and HLA in healthy donors. Looking at the study overall: The roughly 120 million unique TCR beta sequences, from around 200 million T cells, were found by an earlier analysis.

Use of 60 Vbeta and 13 Jbeta primers characterized the PCR. The assay was immunoSEQ multiplex PCR, and TCRdb's table has in-frame clones only and misses some. The sample shows fewer than 200,000 clones, over 75% of them seen only once. V shed 0 bases and J 4 bases; nucleotides not matched to a gene: 3. The CDR3 spans 14 residues. The germline CDR1 and CDR2 sequences are WSHSY and SAAADI. This TCR came from a man between 60 and 75 years old in good health and CMV-seronegative. The sample comprised PBMCs. This chain uses TRBV10-2 with TRBJ2-7, with 7 bases identical to TRBD1. The chain's CDR3 is CASSESTGWYEQYF. CDR3 sequence (DNA): TGCGCCAGCAGTGAGTCGACAGGGTGGTACGAGCAGTACTTC.